The 10 T cell receptor beta chains given below trace back to one sample, sequenced in a study of blood T cell repertoires in COVID-19. Data came from immunoSEQ multiplex PCR; TCRdb stores just in-frame clones and leaves some out. Here the sample spans roughly 190,000 clones, about 88% being singletons. The sequencing input was PBMCs or T cells enriched from blood (not recorded which). These receptors all come from a woman between 35 and 50 years old in a cohort exposed to, infected with or recovered from COVID-19 (not recorded which).

The V call is TRBV10-3, the J call TRBJ1-1; 8 nucleotides agree with TRBD1. The length of the CDR3 is 17 residues. With 10 bases clipped from V and 2 bases from J, the junction kept 18 bases outside the gene matches. Germline V gene data show CDR1 as ENHRY and CDR2 as SYGVKD. CDR3 DNA sequence: TGTGCCACCGCGACAGGGGCCACTACCCCTTTCAACACTGAAGCTTTCTTT. Translation: CATATGATTPFNTEAFF.

V gene TRBV11-2 combines with J gene TRBJ1-1; D is possibly TRBD1 (5 bases). V lost 1 base and J lost 5, with 11 bases in between. CDR1 is SGHAT, CDR2 FQNNGV, per germline. The CDR3 is 14 amino acids. In nucleotides, the CDR3 is TGTGCCAGCAGCTTAGCGGACCCAGGGACTGAAGCTTTCTTT. Protein product: CASSLADPGTEAFF.

The rearrangement uses TRBV11-2 and TRBJ1-1; unclear D gene. The CDR3 contains 14 residues. Germline CDR1 is SGHAT and CDR2 is FQNNGV. The germline V and J ends were trimmed by 1 base and 1 base, with 7 bases remaining between them. CDR3 coding DNA: TGTGCCAGCAGCTTAGGCACACAGAACACTGAAGCTTTCTTT. Residues: CASSLGTQNTEAFF.

The chain is built from TRBV4-2 and TRBJ2-3, with 11 bases lining up with TRBD2. This CDR3 is built from 17 residues. The germline CDR1 and CDR2 sequences are LGHNA and YNFKEQ. V gave up 1 base and J gave up 6 bases; unmatched junction bases: 9. This CDR3 reads CASSQASGLAAPDTQYF. CDR3 DNA sequence: TGTGCCAGCAGCCAAGCCTCGGGACTAGCGGCCCCGGATACGCAGTATTTT.

The J gene is TRBJ2-1, the V gene TRBV11-2, with 10 bases identical to TRBD2. After removal of 2 bases from V and 3 bases from J, the junction contained 4 bases not matched to a gene. CDR1 and CDR2 from the germline V gene are SGHAT and FQNNGV. There are 16 residues in the CDR3. The CDR3 protein is CASSLHQREGYNEQFF. The CDR3 nucleotides read TGTGCCAGCAGCTTACATCAGCGGGAGGGCTACAATGAGCAGTTCTTC.

This clone was counted once. The chain recombines TRBV5-5 with TRBJ1-1; 7 bases line up with TRBD1. Losses at the gene ends were 0 bases for V and 5 bases for J; bases not matched to a gene: 13. CDR1 and CDR2 from the germline V gene are SGHKS and YYEKEE (reference sequence). This CDR3 is built from 17 residues. Here the CDR3 DNA reads TGTGCCAGCAGCTTGGGACAGGGATTAAGGGGGGAGACTGAAGCTTTCTTT. This sequence encodes CASSLGQGLRGETEAFF. Full variable domain (outside the CDR3, taken from reference TRBV5-5 and TRBJ1-1): DAGVTQSPTHLIKTRGQQVTLRCSPISGHKSVSWYQQVLGQGPQFIFQYYEKEERGRGNFPDRFSARQFPNYSSELNVNALLLGDSALYLCASSLGQGLRGETEAFFGQGTRLTVV.

The chain employs TRBV20-1 and TRBJ2-3, with 7 bases aligning to TRBD1. The CDR3 covers 12 residues. The ends lost 3 bases at V and 9 bases at J; junction bases unmatched: 6. The germline gives CDR1 DFQATT, CDR2 SNEGSKA (reference sequence). The CDR3, as DNA: TGCAGTGCTAGTCTGGGACAGCTAACGCAGTATTTT. As protein: CSASLGQLTQYF.

The table lists this clone with a count of one. The V and J genes are TRBV4-1 and TRBJ1-1; no definite D call. The germline CDR1 and CDR2 sequences are MGHRA and YSYEKL. The V end lost 1 base, the J end lost 1 base, and 19 bases lay between the germline ends. The CDR3 consists of 18 residues. In DNA, the CDR3 is TGCGCCAGCAGCCAAGGCTACACCCCGGAGGCCTGGAACACTGAAGCTTTCTTT. Translated, it gives CASSQGYTPEAWNTEAFF.

The J gene is TRBJ1-2, the V gene TRBV7-9, with TRBD1 as a possible D gene (6 bases). CDR1 is SEHNR, CDR2 FQNEAQ, per germline (reference sequence). The CDR3 is 15 residues long. The V gene lost 1 base and the J gene lost 3 bases, with 12 bases spanning the gap. CDR3 sequence: CASSLVRTADYGYTF. As DNA, the CDR3 is TGTGCCAGCAGCTTAGTAAGGACAGCAGACTATGGCTACACCTTC. The variable domain in full, with the rest retrieved from reference TRBV7-9 and TRBJ1-2, is DTGVSQNPRHKITKRGQNVTFRCDPISEHNRLYWYRQTLGQGPEFLTYFQNEAQLEKSRLLSDRFSAERPKGSFSTLEIQRTEQGDSAMYLCASSLVRTADYGYTFGSGTRLTVV.

This chain uses TRBV5-6 with TRBJ2-7; TRBD1 aligns across 8 bases. Trimming cost V 4 bases and J 3 bases; bases outside gene matches: 9. The CDR3 sequence is 15 residues long. CDR1 and CDR2 from the germline V gene are SGHDT and YYEEEE. CDR3 sequence (DNA): TGTGCCAGCAGCCCTGGGACAGGTCACTACTACGAGCAGTACTTC. Translation: CASSPGTGHYYEQYF.